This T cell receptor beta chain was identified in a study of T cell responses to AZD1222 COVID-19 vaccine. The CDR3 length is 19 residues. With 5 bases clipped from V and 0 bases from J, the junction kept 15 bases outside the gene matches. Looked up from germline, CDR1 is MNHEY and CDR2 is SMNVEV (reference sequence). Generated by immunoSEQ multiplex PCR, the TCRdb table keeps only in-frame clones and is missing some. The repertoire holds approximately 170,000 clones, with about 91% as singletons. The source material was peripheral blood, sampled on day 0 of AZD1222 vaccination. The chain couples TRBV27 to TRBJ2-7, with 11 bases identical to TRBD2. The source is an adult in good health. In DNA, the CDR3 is TGTGCCAGCAGTCAGATTAGCGGGAGGGCCCCTCTTAGCTCCTACGAGCAGTACTTC. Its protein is CASSQISGRAPLSSYEQYF.